The rows below give T cell receptor beta chains drawn from one sample of a study of T cells in Graves' hyperthyroidism and ophthalmopathy. TCRdb called the multiplex PCR reads again in MiXCR, with one record for every CDR3 protein. Among around 97,000 distinct CDR3 sequences listed, approximately 48% were seen once. Sequencing was done on a sample of blood. The origin of the receptors is a middle-aged man with Graves' hyperthyroidism. The CDR3 runs from the conserved cysteine through the conserved F or W. D genes are given only for firm matches. Expanded clones get a size class; other rows say once, few or many, or leave the size out.

DNA	CDR3	J	size	V	D
TGTGCCACCAGCAGTGGGAGACAGGGGTACACCTTC	CATSSGRQGYTF	TRBJ1-2	.	TRBV15	TRBD1
TGTGCCACCAGCAGCACCGGGACAGGGGGTATCGACGAGCAGTACTTC	CATSSTGTGGIDEQYF	TRBJ2-7	.	TRBV15	TRBD1
TGTGCCAGCAGCCCCGGGACAGCATATGGCTACACCTTC	CASSPGTAYGYTF	TRBJ1-2	many	TRBV12-3/TRBV12-4	TRBD1
TGTGCCAGCCGCCGGGAAGACTCCCAGCAGTACTTC	CASRREDSQQYF	TRBJ2-7	many	TRBV6-1	.
TGTGCCAGCAGCCACCGCGGACTAGTCCCCTCTGGGGCCAACGTCCTGACTTTC	CASSHRGLVPSGANVLTF	TRBJ2-6	many	TRBV13	TRBD2
TGTGCCTGGAGTCCCCAACCTAAGCGGAGATACAATGAGCAGTTCTTC	CAWSPQPKRRYNEQFF	TRBJ2-1	few	TRBV29-1	.
TGTGCCAGCGGTTTCGATGAAGGGACCCCCCTTACCGATACGCAGTATTTT	CASGFDEGTPLTDTQYF	TRBJ2-3	.	TRBV28	.
TGTGCCAGCAGCCAATTAGCGGGGGGGGGAGAGACCCAGTACTTC	CASSQLAGGGETQYF	TRBJ2-5	.	TRBV7-2	TRBD2
TGTGCCAGCAGCCCCCTAGCGGGACACTACGAGCAGTACTTC	CASSPLAGHYEQYF	TRBJ2-7	.	TRBV2	TRBD2
TGTGCCACCACTAGCGGGTGGAACTCCTACGAGCAGTACTTC	CATTSGWNSYEQYF	TRBJ2-7	.	TRBV10-3	TRBD2
TGTGCCAGCAGTCCCCGGCCAGGGCGGACCGGGGAGCTGTTTTTT	CASSPRPGRTGELFF	TRBJ2-2	few	TRBV12-3/TRBV12-4	.
TGTGCCAGTTATGTGCTGGATGAGCAGTTCTTC	CASYVLDEQFF	TRBJ2-1	.	TRBV19	.
TGTGCCTGGAGTTCGCGACTTAGCAATCAGCCCCAGCATTTT	CAWSSRLSNQPQHF	TRBJ1-5	few	TRBV30	.
TGTGCCAGCTCCTCGACGGGGGTCTCCTACGAGCAGTACTTC	CASSSTGVSYEQYF	TRBJ2-7	.	TRBV19	.
TGTGCCAGCAGCCACGCAGGGACCCCTCAACTTACGAACACTGAAGCTTTCTTT	CASSHAGTPQLTNTEAFF	TRBJ1-1	many	TRBV9	.
TGTGCCAGCAGTTTTTGGCAGAACTCTGGAAACACCATATATTTT	CASSFWQNSGNTIYF	TRBJ1-3	.	TRBV12-3/TRBV12-4	.
TGTGCCAGCAGCTTAATGGGAGTGGAGCAGTACTTC	CASSLMGVEQYF	TRBJ2-7	.	TRBV7-9	.
TGTGCCAGCAGCCAAGGAGCACCCGAGTATTTT	CASSQGAPEYF	TRBJ2-3	many	TRBV14	.
TGTGCCACCAGTGATCCTGAGCAGGGAATAAGCGAGCAGTACTTC	CATSDPEQGISEQYF	TRBJ2-7	once	TRBV24-1	.
TGTGCCAGTAGTGAGGGGTGGGGTATCAATGAGCAGTTCTTC	CASSEGWGINEQFF	TRBJ2-1	many	TRBV19	.
TGTGCCAGCAGCCTCCGGGACGGTAATGAAAAACTGTTTTTT	CASSLRDGNEKLFF	TRBJ1-4	.	TRBV13	.
TGTGCCATCAGTGAGGGGGCTATTGACTATGGCTACACCTTC	CAISEGAIDYGYTF	TRBJ1-2	.	TRBV10-3	.
TGTGCCAGCAGCTTCTCTAGCGGGATTGGAGAGGATACGCAGTATTTT	CASSFSSGIGEDTQYF	TRBJ2-3	many	TRBV7-2	TRBD2
TGTGCCAGCAGGGAGGGGATAATGAACACTGAAGCTTTCTTT	CASREGIMNTEAFF	TRBJ1-1	many	TRBV6-2/TRBV6-3	.
TGTGCCAGCAGTCCGGACAGGGACGGTTGGCCTGAAGCTTTCTTT	CASSPDRDGWPEAFF	TRBJ1-1	once	TRBV12-3/TRBV12-4	TRBD1
TGTGCCAGCAGCTTAGTGGGGACAGCGAGGACTGAAGCTTTCTTT	CASSLVGTARTEAFF	TRBJ1-1	.	TRBV11-3	TRBD1
TGTGCCAGCTCACCACCGACGCTGCGACAGGAGTCCTACAATGAGCAGTTCTTC	CASSPPTLRQESYNEQFF	TRBJ2-1	.	TRBV18	.
TGTGCCAGCAGCTTATCCTCGGTTAACTATGGCTACACCTTC	CASSLSSVNYGYTF	TRBJ1-2	.	TRBV7-9	.
TGCAGTGCTCAAACCGGTGAGAAAAGCCCGGAAGCTTTCTTT	CSAQTGEKSPEAFF	TRBJ1-1	many	TRBV20-1	.
TGTGCCAGCAGTGAAGCAAGGACAGGGGGAAACACCATATATTTT	CASSEARTGGNTIYF	TRBJ1-3	.	TRBV25-1	TRBD1
TGTGCCACCAGTGGCGCACGGGACACCTATGGCTACACCTTC	CATSGARDTYGYTF	TRBJ1-2	.	TRBV24-1	.
TGTGCCATCAGCCCCGACAAGAACACTGAAGCTTTCTTT	CAISPDKNTEAFF	TRBJ1-1	many	TRBV10-3	.
TGTGCCAGCAGCTTAACATCTCGGGGGTCCTACAATGAGCAGTTCTTC	CASSLTSRGSYNEQFF	TRBJ2-1	many	TRBV7-3	.
TGTGCCAGCAGTTCGCAGGGGAAGCCCCCTTACGAGCAGTACTTC	CASSSQGKPPYEQYF	TRBJ2-7	many	TRBV28	.
TGTGCCTGCAATAGCGGGAGAATAGGTAGCGAGCAGTACTTC	CACNSGRIGSEQYF	TRBJ2-7	once	TRBV7-2	TRBD2
TGCAGCGTTGACACTAGCGGGAGCTACGAGCAGTACTTC	CSVDTSGSYEQYF	TRBJ2-7	.	TRBV29-1	TRBD2
.	CISVPAAAETGGNNEQFF	TRBJ2-1	.	TRBV7-5	.
TGTGCCAGCAGCCCGGCGGCGGGAGTTCCAGATACGCAGTATTTT	CASSPAAGVPDTQYF	TRBJ2-3	.	TRBV4-2	TRBD2
TGCAGTGCTAGTTACGCCTCAGGAACTGAAGCTTTCTTT	CSASYASGTEAFF	TRBJ1-1	many	TRBV20-1	.
TGCAGCGCCGCTTCGGGCAGTCCAGATCTGAACACTGAAGCTTCCTTT	CSAASGSPDLNTEASF	TRBJ1-1	.	TRBV29-1	.
TGTGCCAGCCAGGGTACTCAGCGGGGAACCTACAATGAGCAGTTCTTC	CASQGTQRGTYNEQFF	TRBJ2-1	.	TRBV7-2	TRBD2
TGTGCCAGCAGCTACGGGGGTAACACTGAAGCTTTCTTT	CASSYGGNTEAFF	TRBJ1-1	many	TRBV7-9	.
TGTGCCATCCTACGACAGGCTGGAAACACCATATATTTT	CAILRQAGNTIYF	TRBJ1-3	many	TRBV10-3	.
TGTGCCATCAGGGGATTGAGCTCACCCCTCCACTTT	CAIRGLSSPLHF	TRBJ1-6	.	TRBV10-3	.
TGCAGCGCCATCCCGGGACAGGGGGCTGAAGCTTTCTTT	CSAIPGQGAEAFF	TRBJ1-1	many	TRBV29-1	TRBD1
TGTGCCAGCAGCCCGGGGGGCGGCAGGGACAATGAGCAGTTCTTC	CASSPGGGRDNEQFF	TRBJ2-1	many	TRBV7-3	.